The 32 T cell receptor beta chains listed next were all sequenced from one sample in a study of T-cell reconstitution after alpha-beta-depleted transplantation in children. Unique molecular identifiers were incorporated into the prepared TCRbeta library. TCRdb used MiXCR to reprocess the PCR reads, holding one entry per CDR3 protein. This repertoire shows under 400,000 distinct CDR3 sequences, roughly 21% found once; its top ten account for about 10%. The sample here was PBMCs, mostly from graft donor cells, taken 180 days after TCRalphabeta/CD19-depleted stem cell transplant. The receptors here all came from a male patient between 10 and 17 years old who had a stem cell transplant for acute lymphoblastic leukemia, so the T cells may come from the graft donor.

This clonotype was counted only a few times. This chain uses TRBV2 with TRBJ1-5; D gene ambiguous. V was trimmed by 6 bases and J by 6 bases, leaving 15 bases between them. This CDR3 is built from 14 residues. Looked up from germline, CDR1 is SNHLY and CDR2 is FYNNEI. CDR3 sequence reads: CASSDQTNLQPQHF. The CDR3 nucleotides are TGTGCCAGCAGCGACCAGACAAACCTTCAGCCCCAGCATTTT.

There are a few counts of this clonotype. The chain carries TRBV7-2 and TRBJ1-1; D remains unclear. Germline V gene sequence: CDR1 SGHTA, CDR2 FQGNSA. V dropped 3 bases and J dropped 2 bases, with 7 bases sitting between them. The CDR3 spans 13 residues. The CDR3 protein is CASSLETNTEAFF. The DNA of the CDR3 is TGTGCCAGCAGCTTGGAAACTAACACTGAAGCTTTCTTT.

In this sample, this clonotype turned up a few times. The chain links TRBV12-3 or TRBV12-4 to TRBJ2-1, with D tentatively TRBD1 or TRBD2 (5 bases each). CDR3 length: 14 amino acids. Trimming removed 3 bases from V and 9 bases from J, with 15 bases in between. The CDR3 nucleotides read TGTGCCAGCAGTTTTCCCGAAAGAGGGGTTGAGCAGTTCTTC. Protein sequence: CASSFPERGVEQFF.

The chain combines TRBV7-9 with TRBJ2-7, with D hard to call. V was clipped by 0 bases and J by 2 bases, with 14 bases between them. CDR1 and CDR2 from the germline V gene are SEHNR and FQNEAQ (reference sequence). CDR3 length: 16 residues. As DNA, the CDR3 is TGTGCCAGCAGCTTAGCGAACCAAGGTCATGCCTACGAGCAGTACTTC. Amino acids: CASSLANQGHAYEQYF.

The chain carries TRBV6-1 and TRBJ2-7, with 11 bases aligning to TRBD2. The germline gives CDR1 MNHNS, CDR2 SASEGT. With 4 bases clipped from V and 5 bases from J, the junction kept 4 bases outside the gene matches. The CDR3 loop spans 14 amino acids. The CDR3 coding sequence is TGTGCCAGCAGTGTCCTAGCGGGAGGCCACGAGCAGTACTTC. Its translation is CASSVLAGGHEQYF.

The V call is TRBV11-2, the J call TRBJ2-4; D possibly uses TRBD1 or TRBD2 (5 bases each). Trimming stripped 3 bases from V and 0 bases from J, with 9 bases between. The CDR3 spans 15 residues. CDR1 SGHAT and CDR2 FQNNGV come from the germline V gene. The CDR3 loop is CASSLGVIAKNIQYF. The CDR3 DNA reads TGTGCCAGCAGCTTGGGGGTGATAGCCAAAAACATTCAGTACTTC.

The rearrangement joins TRBV12-3 or TRBV12-4 to TRBJ2-2; 11 bases align to TRBD2. The CDR3 has 14 amino acids. Trimming cost V 10 bases and J 4 bases; bases outside gene matches: 5. The CDR3 nucleotides read TGTGCCACTGCCACTAGCGGGAGCACCGGGGAGCTGTTTTTT. Its translation is CATATSGSTGELFF.

V and J are TRBV6-1 and TRBJ2-2; 11 nucleotides match TRBD1. Germline V CDR1 and CDR2: MNHNS, SASEGT. This CDR3 has 15 residues. Trimming cost V 7 bases and J 4 bases; bases outside gene matches: 5. In nucleotides, the CDR3 is TGTGCCAGCAACCGGGACAGGGGGAGCACCGGGGAGCTGTTTTTT. Residues: CASNRDRGSTGELFF.

The genes are TRBV10-3 and TRBJ2-1; 9 bases are shared with TRBD2. This CDR3 contains 15 residues. V was clipped by 7 bases and J by 4 bases; unmatched bases: 8. CDR1 is ENHRY and CDR2 is SYGVKD in the germline V gene. The CDR3 bases are TGTGCCATCAAACGAGCGGGAGGCCTTTACAATGAGCAGTTCTTC. Residues: CAIKRAGGLYNEQFF.

The chain joins TRBV27 to TRBJ2-5; unclear D gene. Trimming took 2 bases from V and 6 from J, leaving 10 bases between them. Germline V gene lookup returns CDR1 MNHEY and CDR2 SMNVEV (reference sequence). The CDR3 is 13 amino acids. The DNA for the CDR3 is TGTGCCAGCAGTTTAAGTGGACCCCAGACCCAGTACTTC. Protein sequence: CASSLSGPQTQYF.

On this clonotype itself: Mismatch with germline at one junction end may stem from a read error. The chain links TRBV12-3 or TRBV12-4 to TRBJ1-2; D uncertain. The CDR3 spans 13 residues. The CDR3 DNA is TGTGCCAGCAGCGAAAACTCAAAGGATGGCGACACCTTC. It encodes CASSENSKDGDTF.

The chain links TRBV6-1 to TRBJ1-3; D remains ambiguous. CDR1 is MNHNS and CDR2 is SASEGT in the germline V gene. The ends were cut back, 6 bases at V and 0 bases at J, with 6 bases in the middle. The length of the CDR3 is 13 residues. Here the CDR3 DNA reads TGTGCCAGCAGGACCAGCTCTGGAAACACCATATATTTT. Amino acid sequence: CASRTSSGNTIYF.

This clonotype was detected only a few times. The V gene is TRBV15, the J gene TRBJ2-1; 7 nucleotides agree with TRBD2. Germline lookup yields CDR1 LNHNV and CDR2 YYDKDF (reference sequence). V dropped 1 base and J dropped 5; count of bases not matched to a gene: 11. This CDR3 has 17 residues. For the CDR3, the DNA is TGTGCCACCAGCAGAGGCCTGTTCCTAGCGGCTCACAATGAGCAGTTCTTC. Encoded protein: CATSRGLFLAAHNEQFF.

The chain is built from TRBV7-2 and TRBJ2-3; D unresolved. Trimming removed 4 bases from V and 2 bases from J, with 10 bases in between. This CDR3 has 14 amino acids. CDR1 SGHTA and CDR2 FQGNSA come from the germline V gene. The CDR3 coding sequence is TGTGCCAGCAGCTCATACGTTCTCACAGATACGCAGTATTTT. Its protein is CASSSYVLTDTQYF.

The chain couples TRBV5-1 to TRBJ2-1, with 12 bases fitting TRBD2. Germline loops: CDR1 SGHRS, CDR2 YFSETQ. The CDR3 has 16 residues. J was trimmed by 9 bases and V by 6 bases; bases with no gene match: 13. CDR3 protein: CASTQLGASGRGEQFF. The CDR3 nucleotides read TGCGCCAGCACCCAGTTGGGGGCTAGCGGGAGGGGTGAGCAGTTCTTC.

The rearrangement links TRBV15 to TRBJ2-7, with 7 bases identical to TRBD2. V lost 6 bases and J lost 3; bases outside the gene matches: 8. CDR1 LNHNV and CDR2 YYDKDF come from the germline V gene (reference sequence). This CDR3 spans 14 amino acids. Written as DNA, the CDR3 is TGTGCCACCAGAAGGGACTACCACTTCTACGAGCAGTACTTC. It yields the protein CATRRDYHFYEQYF.

This clonotype has more than one count but fewer than ten. The rearrangement uses TRBV20-1 and TRBJ2-3; 12 nucleotides agree with TRBD2. This CDR3 has 15 amino acids. Germline values: CDR1 DFQATT, CDR2 SNEGSKA (reference sequence). Trimming removed 6 bases from V and 7 bases from J; junction bases left unmatched: 11. The CDR3 nucleotides are TGCAGTGCCCCACTAGCGGGAGGCCCTAAAAATACGCAGTATTTT. Protein sequence: CSAPLAGGPKNTQYF.

This chain links TRBV5-1 with TRBJ1-5, with 7 bases lining up with TRBD1. The CDR3 has 15 residues. CDR1 and CDR2 (germline): SGHRS, YFSETQ. Trimming at V came to 4 bases and at J to 6 bases, leaving 10 bases not matched to a gene. CDR3 in amino acids: CASSPGDRVGQPQHF. The DNA for the CDR3 is TGCGCCAGCAGCCCGGGAGACAGGGTGGGTCAGCCCCAGCATTTT.

This clonotype turned up a few times. V and J are TRBV7-6 and TRBJ2-7, with D perhaps matching TRBD2 (5 bases). The CDR3 length is 16 residues. The V and J ends lost 0 bases and 1 base respectively, with 13 bases between them. CDR1 and CDR2 (germline): SGHVS, FNYEAQ. The CDR3 protein is CASSLAVSASSYEQYF. The CDR3 DNA reads as TGTGCCAGCAGCTTAGCGGTTAGCGCGTCTTCCTACGAGCAGTACTTC.

This clonotype was seen a handful of times. The V gene is TRBV27, the J gene TRBJ2-7; D is perhaps TRBD1 (5 bases). CDR1 is MNHEY and CDR2 is SMNVEV in the germline V gene (reference sequence). CDR3 length: 12 residues. V lost 6 bases, J lost 3 bases, and 9 bases lay in between. CDR3 DNA: TGTGCCAGCAGAAGGACACTCTACGAGCAGTACTTC. It translates to CASRRTLYEQYF.

This clonotype was detected only a few times. This chain connects TRBV6-2 or TRBV6-3 to TRBJ2-4; 10 bases fit TRBD1. Looked up from germline, CDR1 is MNHEY and CDR2 is SVGEGT. The CDR3 length is 17 residues. After removal of 4 bases from V and 0 bases from J, the junction contained 6 bases not matched to a gene. The CDR3 loop reads CASSWDRGSLAKNIQYF. The CDR3 DNA sequence: TGTGCCAGCAGTTGGGACAGGGGATCCCTAGCCAAAAACATTCAGTACTTC.

J is TRBJ2-4 and V is TRBV2; D is possibly TRBD1 (6 bases). This CDR3 is 17 amino acids long. CDR1 SNHLY and CDR2 FYNNEI come from the germline V gene. V was cut by 6 bases and J by 0 bases, with 18 bases left in between. CDR3 sequence (DNA): TGTGCCAGCAGAAGGGGGACGCTGCTGAGAGCCAAAAACATTCAGTACTTC. Its protein product is CASRRGTLLRAKNIQYF.

This clonotype was observed a few times. The rearrangement joins TRBV5-6 to TRBJ2-3; a weak D match, TRBD2 (9 bases). The V end lost 1 base, the J end lost 0 bases, and 30 bases lay between the germline ends. CDR1 is SGHDT, CDR2 YYEEEE, per germline. CDR3 length: 22 amino acids. CDR3 amino acids: CASSLLFGQGASGNPSTDTQYF. CDR3 DNA sequence: TGTGCCAGCAGCTTGCTATTTGGACAGGGCGCTAGCGGGAACCCTAGCACAGATACGCAGTATTTT.

Ten or more counts support this clonotype. This chain links TRBV29-1 with TRBJ2-5; maybe TRBD1 (5 bases). The germline CDR1 and CDR2 sequences are SQVTM and ANQGSEA. The V end lost 1 base, the J end lost 5 bases, and 8 bases lay between the germline ends. This CDR3 region has 12 residues. The CDR3 is CSVEGGEETQYF. The CDR3 nucleotides are TGCAGCGTTGAAGGGGGCGAGGAGACCCAGTACTTC.

CDR3 bases: TGTGCCAGCAGCCGGACAGGGCAGACCCAGTACTTC. Translation gives CASSRTGQTQYF. The V gene is TRBV7-3, the J gene TRBJ2-5; 8 bases fit TRBD1. The CDR3 contains 12 residues. Unmatched junction bases numbered 2, after V lost 5 bases and J lost 6 bases. Germline assignment: CDR1 SGHTA and CDR2 FQGTGA.

This clonotype was seen more than once but under ten times. The chain links TRBV9 to TRBJ2-7; 13 bases fit TRBD2. The trim removed 4 bases at V and 0 bases at J, leaving 7 bases unmatched. Per the germline V gene, CDR1 is SGDLS and CDR2 is YYNGEE. CDR3 length: 17 residues. CDR3 loop: CASSPRGTSGISYEQYF. The CDR3 nucleotides read TGTGCCAGCAGCCCCCGTGGGACTAGCGGGATCTCCTACGAGCAGTACTTC.

This clonotype was observed a single time. The rearrangement uses TRBV9 and TRBJ1-2; weak D call: TRBD1 (5 bases). Germline lookup yields CDR1 SGDLS and CDR2 YYNGEE. The CDR3 has 13 amino acids. Trimming pared 3 bases from V and 8 bases from J, leaving 14 bases between. The CDR3 reads CASSEWDGGGYTF. The CDR3 region has the DNA TGTGCCAGCAGCGAGTGGGACGGTGGCGGCTACACCTTC.

The rearrangement links TRBV18 to TRBJ1-1; D remains unclear. The length of the CDR3 is 15 residues. V lost 1 base to trimming and J lost 2 bases, with 11 bases between them. Germline-derived CDR1 and CDR2 are KGHSH and LQKENI. Here the CDR3 reads CASSPRRQANTEAFF. For the CDR3, the DNA is TGTGCCAGCTCACCACGGCGCCAGGCTAACACTGAAGCTTTCTTT.

The chain employs TRBV20-1 and TRBJ2-1; TRBD2 matches 10 bases. The CDR3 contains 17 residues. V gave up 0 bases and J gave up 4 bases; unmatched junction bases: 9. Germline CDR1 reads DFQATT; CDR2 reads SNEGSKA (reference sequence). The CDR3 region is CSARDQGLAALYNEQFF. The CDR3 DNA reads as TGCAGTGCTAGAGATCAAGGACTAGCGGCTCTTTACAATGAGCAGTTCTTC.

The chain combines TRBV10-3 with TRBJ2-1, with D unclear. Germline loops: CDR1 ENHRY, CDR2 SYGVKD. Trimming took 3 bases from V and 9 from J, leaving 9 bases between them. This CDR3 has 12 residues. DNA for the CDR3: TGTGCCATCAGTGAAACACTAATTGAGCAGTTCTTC. It yields the protein CAISETLIEQFF.

This chain connects TRBV7-9 to TRBJ2-3, with TRBD1 matching 7 bases. In germline, CDR1 is SEHNR, CDR2 FQNEAQ (reference sequence). Germline trimming cut 4 bases from V and 5 bases from J; bases unmatched to any gene: 3. This CDR3 region has 13 residues. This CDR3 reads CASSSQGEDTQYF. CDR3 bases: TGTGCCAGCAGCTCCCAGGGGGAAGATACGCAGTATTTT.

This clonotype was detected a few times. This rearrangement joins TRBV29-1 to TRBJ2-1, with 10 positions matching TRBD2. The junction had 15 bases not matched to a gene; V was cut back by 4 bases and J by 0 bases. Germline-derived CDR1 and CDR2 are SQVTM and ANQGSEA. The CDR3 is 19 amino acids. CDR3 coding DNA: TGCAGCGTTGTACCTGCTGGGACTAGCGCGTTTAGCTCCTACAATGAGCAGTTCTTC. Translation: CSVVPAGTSAFSSYNEQFF.